These 7 T cell receptor beta chains were sequenced from one sample in a study of blood T cell repertoires in COVID-19. The data were produced by immunoSEQ multiplex PCR, yet TCRdb's version contains in-frame clones alone and is incomplete. The sample consists of 250,000 to 350,000 clones, 70% to 90% of them appearing once. Sequencing was performed on peripheral blood. All receptors derive from a woman aged 25 to 39 with active or convalescent COVID-19.

The V call is TRBV19, the J call TRBJ1-1; D remains unclear. CDR1 and CDR2 from the germline V gene are LNHDA and SQIVND (reference sequence). The V and J ends lost 0 bases and 12 bases respectively, with 17 bases between them. CDR3 size: 14 residues. The CDR3 nucleotides read TGTGCCAGTAGTATAGAGGGGTTCCGGGGTAGGACTTTCTTT. Amino acids: CASSIEGFRGRTFF.

The rearrangement links TRBV30 to TRBJ1-1, with D unresolved. V was cut by 1 base and J by 1 base, with 7 bases left in between. The CDR3 runs 13 residues. CDR1 is GTSNPN, CDR2 SVGIG, per germline (reference sequence). The CDR3 reads CAWSASPNTEAFF. The CDR3 bases are TGTGCCTGGAGTGCAAGCCCGAACACTGAAGCTTTCTTT.

The chain combines TRBV18 with TRBJ1-1; D possibly corresponds to TRBD1 (5 bases). This CDR3 is 14 amino acids long. CDR1 is KGHSH, CDR2 LQKENI, per germline. The V and J ends lost 1 base and 5 bases respectively, with 11 bases between them. The CDR3 DNA reads TGTGCCAGCTCACCACTCCCAGGGCGTACTGAAGCTTTCTTT. Its translation is CASSPLPGRTEAFF.

V usage is TRBV4-3 and J usage is TRBJ2-5; D remains unclear. Trimming removed 0 bases from V and 2 bases from J, with 10 bases in between. Germline V gene sequence: CDR1 LGHNA, CDR2 YSLEER. This CDR3 comprises 15 residues. CDR3 nucleotide sequence: TGCGCCAGCAGCCAAGATCCGGGTAGACAAGAGACCCAGTACTTC. The encoded protein is CASSQDPGRQETQYF.

As DNA, the CDR3 is TGTGCCAGCAGCCCCGGGACTAGCGGGGGGGCCGGGCGACGGGAGACCCAGTACTTC. It codes for CASSPGTSGGAGRRETQYF. This rearrangement joins TRBV3-1 (or the pseudogene TRBV3-2) to TRBJ2-5, with 16 nucleotides matching TRBD2. Unmatched junction bases numbered 13, after V lost 4 bases and J lost 5 bases. Germline-derived CDR1 and CDR2 are LGHDT and YNNKEL (reference sequence). The CDR3 is 19 residues long.

The V and J genes are TRBV5-1 and TRBJ1-1; 9 positions match TRBD1. CDR3 length: 16 residues. The J segment lost 6 bases and the V segment lost 4 bases, leaving 13 bases of the junction unmatched. From germline, CDR1 is SGHRS and CDR2 YFSETQ. The CDR3 region is CASSPDLGQGRAEAFF. The CDR3 DNA reads TGCGCCAGCAGCCCCGACCTAGGACAGGGGAGGGCTGAAGCTTTCTTT.

V usage is TRBV9 and J usage is TRBJ2-3, with TRBD1 matching 7 bases. CDR1 is SGDLS, CDR2 YYNGEE, per germline. Germline trimming cut 4 bases from V and 5 bases from J; bases unmatched to any gene: 4. The CDR3 has 13 residues. The CDR3 nucleotides are TGTGCCAGCAGCCCCCGACAGGGAGATACGCAGTATTTT. Translated: CASSPRQGDTQYF.